This passage covers 16 T cell receptor beta chains from one sample sequenced in a study of blood T cell repertoires in COVID-19. Generated by immunoSEQ multiplex PCR, the TCRdb table keeps only in-frame clones and is missing some. The data show about 42,000 clones, about 91% seen once. Sequencing input: peripheral blood. These receptors were collected from a human donor in a cohort sampled during active COVID-19.

This chain uses TRBV2 with TRBJ1-2, with D maybe TRBD1 (5 bases). The CDR3 is 16 amino acids. Germline V gene lookup returns CDR1 SNHLY and CDR2 FYNNEI. The V end was cut by 2 bases, the J end by 6 bases, with 19 bases between. The CDR3 loop is CASSEQIGALLDGYTF. CDR3 nucleotides: TGTGCCAGCAGTGAACAAATAGGGGCCCTTCTTGATGGCTACACCTTC.

The chain uses TRBV7-8 and TRBJ1-3; possibly TRBD1 for D (6 bases). Germline V gene data show CDR1 as SGHVS and CDR2 as FQNEAQ. The CDR3 runs 17 residues. V was shortened by 4 bases and J by 1 base, with 17 bases between the two germline ends. CDR3 amino acids: CASSSFTGYTSGNTIYF. The CDR3, as DNA: TGTGCCAGCAGCTCATTTACAGGGTATACTTCTGGAAACACCATATATTTT.

This clone was seen a handful of times. The chain couples TRBV6-5 to TRBJ2-1, with no clear D. This CDR3 has 11 residues. Germline CDR1 reads MNHEY; CDR2 reads SVGAGI. V was shortened by 6 bases and J by 5 bases, with 5 bases between the two germline ends. The CDR3 sequence: CASSRDNEQFF. The DNA for the CDR3 is TGTGCCAGCAGCCGGGACAATGAGCAGTTCTTC.

This chain connects TRBV9 to TRBJ2-1, with D possibly TRBD2 on 5 matching bases. The CDR3 is 15 residues long. The V and J ends lost 5 bases and 0 bases respectively, with 12 bases between them. In germline, CDR1 is SGDLS, CDR2 YYNGEE. The CDR3 spells CASSAPGFSYNEQFF. Written as DNA, the CDR3 is TGTGCCAGCAGTGCTCCGGGATTCTCCTACAATGAGCAGTTCTTC.

This clone was observed a few times. The CDR3 nucleotides are TGTGCCAGCAGTTACGCCGGCGACTCTCTCTTCTCCTACGAGCAGTACTTC. Amino acids: CASSYAGDSLFSYEQYF. The V gene is TRBV6-2 or TRBV6-3, the J gene TRBJ2-7; D call uncertain. Trimming left V 2 bases short and J 0 bases short, with 17 bases between. This CDR3 has 17 residues. The germline V gene encodes CDR1 MNHEY and CDR2 SVGEGT.

The chain carries TRBV2 and TRBJ2-7; TRBD2 agrees at 8 bases. The V and J ends lost 7 bases and 7 bases, in that order; junction bases with no gene match: 3. Germline loops: CDR1 SNHLY, CDR2 FYNNEI. The CDR3 is 11 amino acids. The DNA of the CDR3 is TGTGCCAGCACCCGGGGGGGGGAGCAGTACTTC. This encodes CASTRGGEQYF.

Concerning this clone itself: The junction departs from germline at one end; a sequencing error may be responsible. The V gene is TRBV13, the J gene TRBJ2-7; 7 nucleotides align to TRBD2. Germline loops: CDR1 PRHDT, CDR2 FYEKMQ (reference sequence). This CDR3 contains 14 residues. The CDR3 region has the DNA TGTGCCAGCAGCATAGGACTAGGGACCTACGAGCAGTACTTC. Translating it yields CASSIGLGTYEQYF.

This clone was seen more than once but under ten times. J is TRBJ2-1 and V is TRBV12-3 or TRBV12-4; no definite D call. This CDR3 is 12 amino acids long. The V gene lost 4 bases and the J gene lost 3 bases, with 4 bases spanning the gap. The CDR3 spells CASSWSYNEQFF. DNA for the CDR3: TGTGCCAGCAGTTGGAGCTACAATGAGCAGTTCTTC.

The gene calls are TRBV10-2 and TRBJ1-1; 7 bases map to TRBD1. Germline trimming cut 7 bases from V and 0 bases from J; bases unmatched to any gene: 2. The CDR3 runs 13 residues. The germline gives CDR1 WSHSY, CDR2 SAAADI. CDR3 DNA: TGCGCCAGCAAACAGGGGTTGAACACTGAAGCTTTCTTT. Amino acids: CASKQGLNTEAFF.

The chain joins TRBV6-5 to TRBJ2-7, with 12 bases identical to TRBD1. The length of the CDR3 is 15 residues. Unmatched junction bases numbered 8, after V lost 5 bases and J lost 6 bases. The germline CDR1 and CDR2 sequences are MNHEY and SVGAGI. Here the CDR3 reads CASSQPGQGAPEQYF. The CDR3 DNA is TGTGCCAGCAGTCAACCGGGACAGGGGGCGCCCGAGCAGTACTTC.

This chain links TRBV7-3 with TRBJ2-3; TRBD1 agrees at 8 bases. The V gene's germline CDR1 is SGHTA and CDR2 FQGTGA. V was pared by 1 base and J by 13 bases, with 13 bases of the junction left unmatched. The length of the CDR3 is 15 residues. The CDR3 DNA follows: TGTGCCAGCAGCTTAAGCCCTCAATCAGGGGGCAGAGAGTATTTT. As protein: CASSLSPQSGGREYF.

The chain employs TRBV9 and TRBJ2-7; TRBD1 matches at 7 bases. The germline gives CDR1 SGDLS, CDR2 YYNGEE. J gave up 3 bases and V 0 bases, and 6 bases lay outside the gene matches. The CDR3 totals 15 residues. The CDR3 loop is CASSVGTGENYEQYF. As DNA, the CDR3 is TGTGCCAGCAGCGTAGGTACAGGGGAAAACTACGAGCAGTACTTC. The full variable domain, in which reference TRBV9 and TRBJ2-7 provide the parts outside the CDR3, is DSGVTQTPKHLITATGQRVTLRCSPRSGDLSVYWYQQSLDQGLQFLIQYYNGEERAKGNILERFSAQQFPDLHSELNLSSLELGDSALYFCASSVGTGENYEQYFGPGTRLTVT.

The chain has TRBV6-6 and TRBJ1-2; TRBD1 aligns across 7 bases. J gave up 6 bases and V 10 bases, and 11 bases lay outside the gene matches. The CDR3 length is 13 residues. Germline CDR1 MNHNY, CDR2 SVGAGI (reference sequence). For the CDR3, the DNA is TGTGCCATAACCCAACAGGGGATCGATGGCTACACCTTC. Translated: CAITQQGIDGYTF.

V and J are TRBV11-2 and TRBJ2-3; D is possibly TRBD2 (7 bases). V lost 6 bases and J 2 bases, leaving 18 bases between the germline ends. Looked up from germline, CDR1 is SGHAT and CDR2 is FQNNGV. This CDR3 has 16 residues. The CDR3 nucleotides read TGTGCCAGCAGTAGGGGGGTAGCGGGCTACACAGATACGCAGTATTTT. Its translation: CASSRGVAGYTDTQYF.

This chain uses TRBV14 with TRBJ1-2; TRBD1 matches 7 bases. V was pared by 1 base and J by 4 bases, with 3 bases of the junction left unmatched. CDR3 length: 14 residues. Germline CDR1 and CDR2: SGHDN and FVKESK. The CDR3 sequence: CASSQVGGIYGYTF. The CDR3 coding sequence is TGTGCCAGCAGCCAAGTAGGGGGCATCTATGGCTACACCTTC.

The chain has TRBV7-2 and TRBJ2-2; 11 bases are a match to TRBD2. CDR1 is SGHTA, CDR2 FQGNSA, per germline. The junction had 6 bases not matched to a gene; V was cut back by 5 bases and J by 4 bases. The length of the CDR3 is 16 residues. The CDR3 nucleotides are TGTGCCAGCAGCCGGACCGGGACTAGCGGCACCGGGGAGCTGTTTTTT. Translating gives CASSRTGTSGTGELFF.